Presented here are 3 T cell receptor beta chains from one specimen sequenced in a study of blood T cell repertoires in COVID-19 (dated by TCRdb to 2020 to 2022). The library was generated by the immunoSEQ multiplex PCR assay. This is the immuneACCESS table as TCRdb keeps it, with only in-frame sequences that have V and J called. A part of the clones is gone; compared with another copy, unresolved V genes explain less than half, and the rest is unexplained. This sample is represented by around 220,000 clones; around 88% of them were singletons. The ten most abundant clones make up more than 1.4% of the sample. The sample taken for sequencing was peripheral blood. These receptor sequences come from a man aged 18 to 29 with active or convalescent COVID-19.

V gene TRBV19 combines with J gene TRBJ2-7, with D perhaps matching TRBD2 (5 bases). Trimming left V 1 base short and J 4 bases short, with 11 bases between. Germline loops: CDR1 LNHDA, CDR2 SQIVND (reference sequence). The CDR3 covers 14 residues. CDR3 region: CASSIAGIEYEQYF. The CDR3 DNA reads TGTGCCAGTAGTATAGCGGGAATCGAATACGAGCAGTACTTC. Using reference TRBV19 and TRBJ2-7 for the parts outside the CDR3, the full variable domain is DGGITQSPKYLFRKEGQNVTLSCEQNLNHDAMYWYRQDPGQGLRLIYYSQIVNDFQKGDIAEGYSVSREKKESFPLTVTSAQKNPTAFYLCASSIAGIEYEQYFGPGTRLTVT.

The chain uses TRBV2 and TRBJ2-2; 9 nucleotides align to TRBD1. After removal of 6 bases from V and 6 bases from J, the junction contained 8 bases not matched to a gene. The V gene's germline CDR1 is SNHLY and CDR2 FYNNEI. The length of the CDR3 is 15 residues. The CDR3 protein is CASREQGAPAGELFF. The CDR3 DNA reads TGTGCCAGCAGGGAACAGGGGGCGCCCGCCGGGGAGCTGTTTTTT. Variable domain in full (rest from reference TRBV2 and TRBJ2-2): EPEVTQTPSHQVTQMGQEVILRCVPISNHLYFYWYRQILGQKVEFLVSFYNNEISEKSEIFDDQFSVERPDGSNFTLKIRSTKLEDSAMYFCASREQGAPAGELFFGEGSRLTVL.

The sample holds a few counts of this clone. The chain is built from TRBV28 and TRBJ1-6; TRBD1 matches 7 bases. The CDR3 contains 16 residues. Germline V gene sequence: CDR1 MDHEN, CDR2 SYDVKM. V gave up 2 bases and J gave up 3 bases; unmatched junction bases: 4. CDR3 DNA: TGTGCCAGCAGTTTACAGGGACAGAACTATAATTCACCCCTCCACTTT. It codes for CASSLQGQNYNSPLHF.